The 25 T cell receptor beta chains below come from one sample, sequenced in a study. TCRdb called the 5' RACE reads again in MiXCR, with one record for every CDR3 protein. The data show some 60,000 distinct CDR3 sequences, around 30% seen once. Source material: tumor-infiltrating naive CD4+ T cells sorted from the breast tumor. Specified subset: naive CD4+ T cells, CD4+CD45RA+CD25-. These receptors were obtained from a female donor with breast cancer.

This clonotype occurred a few times. The rearrangement links TRBV6-5 to TRBJ1-1; TRBD1 matches 7 bases. Trimming cost V 6 bases and J 3 bases; bases outside gene matches: 7. Per the germline V gene, CDR1 is MNHEY and CDR2 is SVGAGI. This CDR3 region has 14 residues. The chain's CDR3 is CASRPGQAHTEAFF. The CDR3 DNA is TGTGCCAGCAGACCCGGACAGGCCCACACTGAAGCTTTCTTT.

About this clonotype: This CDR3 fails to terminate in the conserved phenylalanine or tryptophan, so it likely reflects a read error. The chain couples TRBV2 to TRBJ2-3; D unresolved. V shed 4 bases and J shed 2 bases, with 10 bases lying between them. The CDR3 contains 14 residues. Germline values: CDR1 SNHLY, CDR2 FYNNEI. The DNA of the CDR3 is TGTGCCAGCAGTGTGGGGAAGAACACAGATACGCAGTATTTA. As protein: CASSVGKNTDTQYL.

V is TRBV7-2 and J is TRBJ2-4; D not resolved. The V end lost 1 base, the J end lost 8 bases, and 9 bases lay between the germline ends. Germline CDR1 SGHTA, CDR2 FQGNSA. The CDR3 length is 13 residues. The chain's CDR3 is CASSLVFRDIQYF. CDR3 nucleotide sequence: TGTGCCAGCAGCTTAGTTTTTAGAGACATTCAGTACTTC.

The gene calls are TRBV4-3 and TRBJ2-5; D may be TRBD1 (6 bases). Germline values: CDR1 LGHNA, CDR2 YSLEER. Trimming removed 4 bases at V and 0 bases at J, with 12 bases between. CDR3 size: 15 residues. The CDR3 bases are TGCGCCAGCAGCCTATCCCAGGGGTACCAAGAGACCCAGTACTTC. Translated, it gives CASSLSQGYQETQYF.

The rearrangement links TRBV20-1 to TRBJ1-2; weak D call: TRBD1 (5 bases). Looked up from germline, CDR1 is DFQATT and CDR2 is SNEGSKA (reference sequence). This CDR3 has 13 residues. Trimming stripped 7 bases from V and 4 bases from J, with 16 bases between. CDR3 sequence reads: CSVGVGVGYGYTF. DNA of the CDR3: TGCAGTGTGGGGGTCGGGGTGGGCTATGGCTACACCTTC.

The chain employs TRBV28 and TRBJ2-1; D uncertain. The CDR3 runs 13 residues. Germline CDR1 is MDHEN and CDR2 is SYDVKM. The ends were cut back, 8 bases at V and 7 bases at J, with 15 bases in the middle. Here the CDR3 DNA reads TGTGCCAGCTCAGAAGTTGCATCGAATGAGCAGTTCTTC. Its translation: CASSEVASNEQFF. The full variable domain, with the rest looked up from reference TRBV28 and TRBJ2-1, is DVKVTQSSRYLVKRTGEKVFLECVQDMDHENMFWYRQDPGLGLRLIYFSYDVKMKEKGDIPEGYSVSREKKERFSLILESASTNQTSMYLCASSEVASNEQFFGPGTRLTVL.

This clonotype has a handful of counts. This chain links TRBV5-1 with TRBJ2-3, with a tentative D call TRBD1 (6 bases). Germline CDR1 and CDR2: SGHRS and YFSETQ. The CDR3 consists of 14 residues. Trimming took 5 bases from V and 1 from J, leaving 11 bases between them. CDR3 sequence: CASSAGVGTDTQYF. In nucleotides, the CDR3 is TGCGCCAGCAGTGCAGGGGTAGGCACAGATACGCAGTATTTT.

J is TRBJ2-7 and V is TRBV5-1, with 9 bases lining up with TRBD1. CDR1 is SGHRS, CDR2 YFSETQ, per germline. The CDR3 runs to 15 residues. The trim removed 1 base at V and 3 bases at J, leaving 5 bases unmatched. The CDR3 protein is CASSLNADRGYEQYF. CDR3 DNA sequence: TGCGCCAGCAGCTTGAATGCGGACAGGGGCTACGAGCAGTACTTC.

The chain employs TRBV12-3 or TRBV12-4 and TRBJ2-1, with 11 bases that match TRBD2. This CDR3 contains 13 residues. The junction had 7 bases not matched to a gene; V was cut back by 8 bases and J by 10 bases. CDR3 DNA: TGTGCCAGCGGGACTAGCGGCGGCAAGGAGCAGTTCTTC. Translated, it gives CASGTSGGKEQFF.

This clonotype was seen only a few times. The chain joins TRBV7-3 to TRBJ2-3, with a weak D call TRBD2 (6 bases). CDR1 is SGHTA and CDR2 is FQGTGA in the germline V gene. V dropped 4 bases and J dropped 2 bases, with 16 bases sitting between them. The length of the CDR3 is 16 residues. The CDR3 spells CASSSGSDRYTDTQYF. The CDR3, as DNA: TGTGCCAGCAGCTCCGGGAGTGACCGATACACAGATACGCAGTATTTT.

The chain has TRBV21-1 and TRBJ2-1; no check of the table's D call, TRBD1, against the DNA was made. TRBV21-1 has pseudogene status. The CDR3 runs to 16 residues. This CDR3 is CASGNGETGSGDEQFF. For the CDR3, the DNA is TGTGCCAGCGGCAATGGTGAGACAGGGTCCGGCGATGAGCAGTTCTTC.

The V gene is TRBV7-9, the J gene TRBJ2-1, with a tentative D call TRBD2 (6 bases). Between the trimmed V and J ends, which lost 6 bases and 6 bases, there was a span of 12 bases. Germline assignment: CDR1 SEHNR and CDR2 FQNEAQ (reference sequence). The CDR3 has 13 residues. CDR3: CASSGWRGNEQFF. The CDR3 DNA reads as TGTGCCAGCAGTGGGTGGAGGGGCAATGAGCAGTTCTTC.

This clonotype showed up just a few times. The chain uses TRBV14 and TRBJ1-2; no clear D gene. CDR1 SGHDN and CDR2 FVKESK come from the germline V gene. V was cut by 4 bases and J by 4 bases, with 16 bases left in between. The length of the CDR3 is 15 residues. CDR3 protein: CASSLAGDLRYGYTF. CDR3 coding DNA: TGTGCCAGCAGCCTAGCAGGAGACCTACGCTATGGCTACACCTTC. Drawing the rest from reference TRBV14 and TRBJ1-2, the complete variable domain is EAGVTQFPSHSVIEKGQTVTLRCDPISGHDNLYWYRRVMGKEIKFLLHFVKESKQDESGMPNNRFLAERTGGTYSTLKVQPAELEDSGVYFCASSLAGDLRYGYTFGSGTRLTVV.

This clonotype is a singleton in its sample. The V call is TRBV28, the J call TRBJ1-5, with unresolved D. The CDR3 spans 14 residues. Germline loops: CDR1 MDHEN, CDR2 SYDVKM. The V end was cut by 6 bases, the J end by 7 bases, with 16 bases between. CDR3 in DNA: TGTGCCAGCAGCTCTACGTTCTTCCCCCAGCCCCAGCATTTT. Translated: CASSSTFFPQPQHF. Drawing the rest from reference TRBV28 and TRBJ1-5, the complete variable domain is DVKVTQSSRYLVKRTGEKVFLECVQDMDHENMFWYRQDPGLGLRLIYFSYDVKMKEKGDIPEGYSVSREKKERFSLILESASTNQTSMYLCASSSTFFPQPQHFGDGTRLSIL.

This clonotype was counted only a few times. The chain uses TRBV6-6 and TRBJ1-6, with D unresolved. This CDR3 is 15 amino acids long. CDR1 is MNHNY and CDR2 is SVGAGI in the germline V gene (reference sequence). Trimming took off 0 bases at V and 8 bases at J, with 11 bases between the two ends. Here the CDR3 reads CASSYSSVRDSPLHF. CDR3 bases: TGTGCCAGCAGTTACTCATCGGTACGGGATTCACCCCTCCACTTT.

The rearrangement joins TRBV3-1 to TRBJ2-2; no reliable D call. The CDR3 contains 13 residues. Germline V gene sequence: CDR1 LGHDT, CDR2 YNNKEL (reference sequence). The V end was cut by 4 bases, the J end by 3 bases, with 6 bases between. The CDR3 DNA sequence: TGTGCCAGCAGCCCACAGCACACCGGGGAGCTGTTTTTT. Translating gives CASSPQHTGELFF. The entire variable domain, with the rest obtained from reference TRBV3-1 and TRBJ2-2, is as follows: DTAVSQTPKYLVTQMGNDKSIKCEQNLGHDTMYWYKQDSKKFLKIMFSYNNKELIINETVPNRFSPKSPDKAHLNLHINSLELGDSAVYFCASSPQHTGELFFGEGSRLTVL.

This sequence joins TRBV5-1 and TRBJ1-1; maybe TRBD1 (5 bases). Trimming shortened V by 4 bases and J by 5 bases, and 18 bases separated the two germline ends. This CDR3 is built from 15 residues. The germline gives CDR1 SGHRS, CDR2 YFSETQ. CDR3 loop: CASSDDISGTTEAFF. As DNA, the CDR3 is TGCGCCAGCAGCGATGATATATCAGGGACGACTGAAGCTTTCTTT.

The J gene is TRBJ2-1, the V gene TRBV24-1; TRBD2 is a possible D gene (6 bases). Trimming took 12 bases from V and 8 from J, leaving 13 bases between them. The CDR3 consists of 11 residues. Germline CDR1 reads KGHDR; CDR2 reads SFDVKD. The CDR3 DNA sequence: TGTGCCTCTAGCGTAGGGGATGAGCAGTTCTTC. As protein: CASSVGDEQFF.

This clonotype turned up a few times. The chain is built from TRBV2 and TRBJ2-7; D gene uncertain. CDR1 and CDR2 (germline): SNHLY, FYNNEI. The ends were cut back, 5 bases at V and 6 bases at J, with 8 bases in the middle. This CDR3 contains 11 residues. The CDR3 loop reads CASSLGIEQYF. The CDR3 coding sequence is TGTGCCAGCAGTTTGGGCATCGAGCAGTACTTC.

As regards this clonotype: A read error may account for a junction end that differs from germline. The chain recombines TRBV20-1 with TRBJ1-1; TRBD1 is a possible D gene (5 bases). The CDR3 has 13 amino acids. The germline V gene has CDR1 DFQATT and CDR2 SNEGSKA (reference sequence). CDR3 sequence reads: CSARKGSPSEALF. The CDR3 DNA reads TGCAGTGCTAGAAAGGGGAGCCCCTCAGAGGCTCTCTTT.

The chain is built from TRBV4-1 and TRBJ1-2, with D maybe TRBD1 (6 bases). Germline V gene sequence: CDR1 MGHRA, CDR2 YSYEKL. Trimming stripped 1 base from V and 3 bases from J, with 12 bases between. The CDR3 spans 15 residues. The CDR3 nucleotides are TGCGCCAGCAGCCAAGGATTCGGACAGCACTATGGCTACACCTTC. Its protein is CASSQGFGQHYGYTF.

This clonotype appeared a single time. The V gene is TRBV3-1, the J gene TRBJ1-6; D is unresolved. Trimming took 1 base from V and 7 from J, leaving 14 bases between them. The CDR3 runs to 16 residues. CDR1 and CDR2 (germline): LGHDT, YNNKEL (reference sequence). CDR3 sequence reads: CASSQGLGWRNSPLHF. CDR3 nucleotides: TGTGCCAGCAGCCAAGGGTTGGGGTGGCGCAATTCACCCCTCCACTTT.

The J gene is TRBJ2-7, the V gene TRBV18; the match to TRBD1 covers 7 bases. Germline V gene data show CDR1 as KGHSH and CDR2 as LQKENI. The CDR3 spans 12 residues. J lost 7 bases, V lost 4 bases, and 4 bases had no gene match. The CDR3 DNA follows: TGTGCCAGCTCACGACAGGGACGGGAGCAGTACTTC. Amino acid sequence: CASSRQGREQYF.

The chain couples TRBV11-2 to TRBJ1-2; D may be TRBD1 (5 bases). The CDR3 length is 16 residues. Trimming removed 0 bases at V and 4 bases at J, with 15 bases between. Germline CDR1 reads SGHAT; CDR2 reads FQNNGV. CDR3 loop: CASSLDSAGLTYGYTF. In nucleotides, the CDR3 is TGTGCCAGCAGCTTAGACTCGGCAGGGTTGACCTATGGCTACACCTTC.

The chain links TRBV6-5 to TRBJ1-3; D not resolved. The CDR3 runs 13 residues. CDR1 is MNHEY, CDR2 SVGAGI, per germline. Deletions cut 6 bases from V and 1 base from J, with 7 bases between. Here the CDR3 DNA reads TGTGCCAGCAGACAAGGGTCTGGAAACACCATATATTTT. It specifies CASRQGSGNTIYF.